These 16 T cell receptor beta chains originate from one sample sequenced in a study of T cells in Graves' hyperthyroidism and ophthalmopathy (dated by TCRdb to the late 2010s). The receptor library was made with multiplex PCR. The sequencer was an Illumina HiSeq 2000. Amplification of TCR beta CDR3 regions was carried out from RNA transcripts. The TCR CDR3 was subjected to a first round of RT-PCR using the HTBI primer set and the Qiagen OneStep RT-PCR kit. TCRdb redid the processing of the public reads, applying fastp at Q25 and MiXCR, and retained in-frame beta chains. One record per CDR3 amino acid sequence lists the most common genes and DNA. The table for this sample lists 700,000 or so distinct CDR3 sequences; more than 14% of them were counted only once. The ten largest clones take up about 12% of the sample. The sequencing input was blood. The receptors were sampled from a woman between 50 and 59 years old with Graves' ophthalmopathy.

The CDR3 loop reads CAITDSYGYTF. In DNA, the CDR3 is TGTGCCATCACGGACAGCTATGGCTACACCTTC. The V call is TRBV10-3, the J call TRBJ1-2; weak D call: TRBD1 (6 bases). This CDR3 region has 11 residues. The germline V gene encodes CDR1 ENHRY and CDR2 SYGVKD. V was clipped by 7 bases and J by 4 bases, with 7 bases between them.

The sample holds a few counts of this clonotype. The chain joins TRBV6-5 to TRBJ2-7; 8 nucleotides line up with TRBD2. Germline-derived CDR1 and CDR2 are MNHEY and SVGAGI. This CDR3 is 15 amino acids long. The junction had 5 bases not matched to a gene; V was cut back by 2 bases and J by 2 bases. The CDR3 loop reads CASSYLAGAPYEQYF. The CDR3 DNA reads TGTGCCAGCAGTTACCTAGCGGGCGCGCCCTACGAGCAGTACTTC.

At least ten counts were recorded for this clonotype. The chain is built from TRBV7-8 and TRBJ2-1, with a weak D call TRBD2 (6 bases). Germline values: CDR1 SGHVS, CDR2 FQNEAQ. The CDR3 contains 16 residues. V was pared by 1 base and J by 2 bases, with 12 bases between. The CDR3 here is CASSLVAGRPYNEQFF. The CDR3 DNA reads TGTGCCAGCAGCTTAGTTGCGGGGCGACCCTACAATGAGCAGTTCTTC.

This clonotype was observed a few times. This rearrangement joins TRBV7-9 to TRBJ1-2; D is ambiguous. The CDR3 totals 13 residues. Germline V lookup: CDR1 SEHNR, CDR2 FQNEAQ (reference sequence). Trimming took off 2 bases at V and 4 bases at J, with 8 bases between the two ends. This CDR3 is CASSLIGSYGYTF. CDR3 in DNA: TGTGCCAGCAGCTTAATTGGCAGCTATGGCTACACCTTC.

A few counts support this clonotype. V gene TRBV18 combines with J gene TRBJ1-1; 7 bases are a match to TRBD1. The CDR3 runs to 16 residues. Looked up from germline, CDR1 is KGHSH and CDR2 is LQKENI. V gave up 2 bases and J gave up 0 bases; unmatched junction bases: 6. CDR3 coding DNA: TGTGCCAGCTCACCAAGAGGGGACAGAGTGAACACTGAAGCTTTCTTT. It translates to CASSPRGDRVNTEAFF. Complete variable domain (other parts from reference TRBV18 and TRBJ1-1): NAGVMQNPRHLVRRRGQEARLRCSPMKGHSHVYWYRQLPEEGLKFMVYLQKENIIDESGMPKERFSAEFPKEGPSILRIQQVVRGDSAAYFCASSPRGDRVNTEAFFGQGTRLTVV.

The rearrangement joins TRBV27 to TRBJ2-5; 8 bases are shared with TRBD1. Germline CDR1 and CDR2: MNHEY and SMNVEV (reference sequence). The CDR3 totals 17 residues. V shed 3 bases and J 2 bases; nucleotides not matched to a gene: 11. This CDR3 is CASSFGPGTGQQETQYF. Written as DNA, the CDR3 is TGTGCCAGCAGTTTTGGGCCCGGGACAGGACAACAAGAGACCCAGTACTTC.

This clonotype showed up many times. The V call is TRBV7-2, the J call TRBJ1-2, with 8 bases matching TRBD1. Germline lookup yields CDR1 SGHTA and CDR2 FQGNSA. The junction had 8 bases not matched to a gene; V was cut back by 1 base and J by 4 bases. The CDR3 length is 16 residues. The CDR3 DNA is TGTGCCAGCAGCTTAGGGGGGGGGACAGGCACCTATGGCTACACCTTC. This encodes CASSLGGGTGTYGYTF.

V gene TRBV2 combines with J gene TRBJ1-5; 11 bases fit TRBD1. This CDR3 contains 17 residues. CDR1 and CDR2 from the germline V gene are SNHLY and FYNNEI. V shed 5 bases, J shed 5 bases, and the junction held 11 bases outside the gene matches. CDR3 sequence (DNA): TGTGCCAGCAGTCCGGGACAGGGGGTCGGAGCCTATCAGCCCCAGCATTTT. This gives the protein CASSPGQGVGAYQPQHF.

There are many counts of this clonotype. The genes are TRBV28 and TRBJ2-7, with 7 nucleotides matching TRBD2. Trimming removed 3 bases from V and 1 base from J; junction bases left unmatched: 6. CDR1 is MDHEN and CDR2 is SYDVKM in the germline V gene. The CDR3 runs 15 residues. The DNA of the CDR3 is TGTGCCAGCAGTTTCTCGGCGGGAGTTTCCTACGAGCAGTACTTC. Translated: CASSFSAGVSYEQYF.

V usage is TRBV20-1 and J usage is TRBJ2-2, with TRBD2 matching over 11 bases. The V and J ends lost 4 bases and 5 bases, in that order; junction bases with no gene match: 15. The CDR3 contains 18 residues. Germline loops: CDR1 DFQATT, CDR2 SNEGSKA (reference sequence). CDR3 region: CSAKLPGVSGRATGELFF. The DNA for the CDR3 is TGCAGTGCTAAGCTTCCAGGTGTTAGCGGGAGGGCGACCGGGGAGCTGTTTTTT.

This clonotype came up many times. The rearrangement links TRBV27 to TRBJ2-1, with D perhaps matching TRBD1 (5 bases). This CDR3 has 12 amino acids. CDR1 MNHEY and CDR2 SMNVEV come from the germline V gene (reference sequence). The V end was cut by 6 bases, the J end by 7 bases, with 10 bases between. The CDR3 reads CASSFQGNEQFF. The CDR3 nucleotides read TGTGCCAGCAGCTTTCAGGGAAATGAGCAGTTCTTC.

Ten or more counts support this clonotype. The gene calls are TRBV11-3 and TRBJ2-1, with 14 bases fitting TRBD2. Trimming removed 5 bases from V and 3 bases from J; junction bases left unmatched: 18. Germline V CDR1 and CDR2: SGHNT, YENEEA. The CDR3 sequence is 21 residues long. DNA for the CDR3: TGTGCCAGCAGCCCAAAGGAAGGGGGACTAGCGGGAGCCAATTTCTACAATGAGCAGTTCTTC. Translated: CASSPKEGGLAGANFYNEQFF. Full variable domain (rest looked up from reference TRBV11-3 and TRBJ2-1): EAGVVQSPRYKIIEKKQPVAFWCNPISGHNTLYWYLQNLGQGPELLIRYENEEAVDDSQLPKDRFSAERLKGVDSTLKIQPAELGDSAVYLCASSPKEGGLAGANFYNEQFFGPGTRLTVL.

The sample holds many counts of this clonotype. V usage is TRBV7-9 and J usage is TRBJ2-1, with 12 nucleotides matching TRBD2. CDR1 is SEHNR and CDR2 is FQNEAQ in the germline V gene (reference sequence). The CDR3 length is 17 residues. Trimming at V came to 5 bases and at J to 6 bases, leaving 11 bases not matched to a gene. The DNA of the CDR3 is TGTGCCAGCAGCACGATTCACGGGACTAGCGGGCGCAATGAGCAGTTCTTC. This translates into CASSTIHGTSGRNEQFF. The full variable domain, with the rest looked up from reference TRBV7-9 and TRBJ2-1, is DTGVSQNPRHKITKRGQNVTFRCDPISEHNRLYWYRQTLGQGPEFLTYFQNEAQLEKSRLLSDRFSAERPKGSFSTLEIQRTEQGDSAMYLCASSTIHGTSGRNEQFFGPGTRLTVL.

The table lists this clonotype with many counts. V is TRBV6-2 or TRBV6-3 and J is TRBJ2-1; 8 bases line up with TRBD2. CDR1 is MNHEY and CDR2 is SVGEGT in the germline V gene. The CDR3 spans 16 residues. J lost 3 bases, V lost 2 bases, and 6 bases had no gene match. CDR3: CASSYEERGFYNEQFF. CDR3 DNA: TGTGCCAGCAGTTACGAGGAGCGGGGGTTCTACAATGAGCAGTTCTTC.

This clonotype has ten or more counts. This chain joins TRBV5-1 and TRBJ2-7, with 11 bases aligning to TRBD1. Germline values: CDR1 SGHRS, CDR2 YFSETQ. After removal of 0 bases from V and 3 bases from J, the junction contained 11 bases not matched to a gene. The length of the CDR3 is 18 residues. The CDR3 DNA reads as TGCGCCAGCAGCTTGGTCAGAATTGGGACAGGGGGATTCTACGAGCAGTACTTC. It specifies CASSLVRIGTGGFYEQYF.

This clonotype has at least ten counts. V is TRBV4-3 and J is TRBJ2-1, with D maybe TRBD2 (6 bases). Trimming pared 1 base from V and 8 bases from J, leaving 15 bases between. Germline loops: CDR1 LGHNA, CDR2 YSLEER. CDR3 length: 15 amino acids. The CDR3 DNA sequence: TGCGCCAGCAGCCAAGCAATCGGGAGTGTGGATGAGCAGTTCTTC. Translating it yields CASSQAIGSVDEQFF.